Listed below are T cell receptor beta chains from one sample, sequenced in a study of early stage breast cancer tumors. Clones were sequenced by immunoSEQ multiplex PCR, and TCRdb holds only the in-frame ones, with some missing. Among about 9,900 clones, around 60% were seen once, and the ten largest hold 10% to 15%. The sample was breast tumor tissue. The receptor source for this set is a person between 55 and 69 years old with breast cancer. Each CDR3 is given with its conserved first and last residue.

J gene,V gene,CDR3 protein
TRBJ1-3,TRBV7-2,CASSSGGRASGNTIYF
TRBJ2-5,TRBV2,CASRKVAGGLLETQYF
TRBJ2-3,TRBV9,CASSRSGWGADTQYF
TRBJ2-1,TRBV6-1,CASRLRGVDNEQFF
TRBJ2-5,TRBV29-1,CSVEKGLRETQYF
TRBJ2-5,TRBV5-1,CASSSSSTGRETQYF
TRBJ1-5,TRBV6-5,CASSYRLDQPQHF
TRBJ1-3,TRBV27,CASSLSPGGSGNTIYF
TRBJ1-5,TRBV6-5,CASRRPGSNQPQHF
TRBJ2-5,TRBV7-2,CASIKDRAAGETQYF
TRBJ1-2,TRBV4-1,CASSHYGQESGYTF
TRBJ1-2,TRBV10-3,CAISEGPTTNYGYTF
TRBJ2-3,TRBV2,CASSGASGRTDTQYF
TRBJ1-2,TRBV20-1,CSARDDYGYTF
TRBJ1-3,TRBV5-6,CASSFGLNTIYF
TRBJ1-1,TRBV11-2,CASSSGALSTEAFF
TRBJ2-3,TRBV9,CASSTSGLTDTQYF
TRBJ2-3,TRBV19,CASSIGLGTDTQYF
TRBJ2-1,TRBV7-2,CASSLNRLAGGPQFF
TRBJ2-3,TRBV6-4,CASSDFGGGSTDTQYF
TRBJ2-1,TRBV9,CASSVEGGGGKQFF
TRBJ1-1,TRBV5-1,CASSFEPGGWGTEAFF
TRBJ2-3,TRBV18,CASSPSAGGVTDTQYF
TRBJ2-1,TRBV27,CASSSRLVDEQFF
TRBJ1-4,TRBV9,CASSADNWGEKLFF
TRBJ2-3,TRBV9,CASSPLGGSVTDTQYF
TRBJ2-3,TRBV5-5,CASSLDSFTDTQYF
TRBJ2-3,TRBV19,CASSISSGWGDTQYF
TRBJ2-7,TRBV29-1,CSAGRDRFYEQYF
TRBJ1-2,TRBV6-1,CASSEADYDYYGYTF
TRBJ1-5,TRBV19,CASSMAQGFWQPQHF
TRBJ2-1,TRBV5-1,CASSSGLAGGPNSYNEQFF
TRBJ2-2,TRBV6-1,CASRPLAGKTGELFF
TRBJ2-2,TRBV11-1,CASSFYRQAGETGELFF
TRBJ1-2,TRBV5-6,CASSLVDSSNYGYTF
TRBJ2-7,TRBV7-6,CASSLQQRYEQYF
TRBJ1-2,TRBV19,CASSTKDGPRDGYTF
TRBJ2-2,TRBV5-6,CASSLDRRGELFF
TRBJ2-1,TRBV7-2,CASSSGPNEQFF
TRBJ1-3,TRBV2,CASARGPVGNTIYF
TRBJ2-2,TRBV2,CASSEEQTNTGELFF
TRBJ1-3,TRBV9,CASSAYRGGNGNTIYF
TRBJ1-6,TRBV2,CASKRQGANSPLHF
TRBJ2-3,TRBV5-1,CASSTGLAGTDTQYF
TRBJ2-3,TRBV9,CASSVEGRAADTQYF
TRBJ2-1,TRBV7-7,CASSLGTSGGRNEQFF
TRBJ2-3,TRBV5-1,CASSLGLDTQYF
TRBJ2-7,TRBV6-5,CASSFRGSREQYF
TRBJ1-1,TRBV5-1,CASATGQPNTEAFF
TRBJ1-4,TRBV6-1,CASSTGGTTNEKLFF
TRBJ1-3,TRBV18,CASSPPAASSGNTIYF
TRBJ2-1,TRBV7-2,CASSPVLAGGRNEQFF
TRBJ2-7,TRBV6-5,CASTGGYEQYF
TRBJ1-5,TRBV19,CASSIGGRDQPQHF
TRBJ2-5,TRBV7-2,CASSSGTKETQYF